What follows describes a single T cell receptor beta chain. There is no known antigen for this receptor. Nothing much larger sits one base from this clone, and base qualities are not available. One collaborating source in Seattle enrolled patients during active infection and followed them longitudinally through the course of disease. Collaborating institutions collected whole blood in K2EDTA tubes following their own protocols. Collaborator samples were shipped for TCRbeta analysis as frozen whole blood, isolated PBMCs, or DNA extracted from either sample type. The immunoSEQ Assay, a bias-controlled multiplex PCR, was used to amplify TCRbeta CDR3 regions from genomic DNA. Regarding the original processing steps: The number of nucleated cells in each sample was estimated from the amplification of reference gene primers within the assay. To quantify the absolute abundance of each unique TCRbeta CDR3 rearrangement, sequence reads were collapsed and filtered. For each sample, productive Simpson clonality was calculated by taking the square root of Simpson's diversity index across productive rearrangements. TCRdb limited this immuneACCESS table to in-frame rearrangements with V and J called. A share of clones is missing; checked studies link under half to unresolved V genes, and the rest is unexplained. The D gene and trimming were derived from the DNA, and the V and J assignments and clone size from that table. The sample records roughly 570,000 clones, 85% to 90% of which are singletons. The top ten hold roughly 8% of the sample.

This sample is part of a study of blood T cell repertoires in COVID-19 (dated by TCRdb to the early 2020s). At the level of the whole study: Samples covering the acute and convalescent phases of COVID-19 were provided by collaborators in the United States, Italy and Spain. The prospective study material was composed of cDNA or gDNA derived from T cells, B-cell-depleted T cells, or PBMCs. Deeply sampled blood TCRbeta repertoires from subjects exposed to, actively infected with, or recovered from COVID-19 were included in the dataset. The repertoires were released in a freely available public database intended as a resource for research on the immune response to SARS-CoV-2. Samples came from the ongoing ImmuneRACE study (first 160 participants) plus 1,254 subjects from 6 global collaborators. Sample metadata almost always included a de-identified subject ID, COVID-19 status, age in years and sex. Where available, HLA class I and class II types were taken from metadata supplied by the sample provider and were not determined by assay-based typing. The study at large found these results: The amount of clinical and demographic metadata varied by source and participant and was provided uncurated.

This clonotype was obtained from a woman in her forties or fifties with COVID-19, enrolled during active disease. Sample: peripheral blood.

The DNA sequence is as follows: TGTGCCAGTAGTATATTTCCAGGGAACTATGGCTACACCTTC. It specifies CASSIFPGNYGYTF. The V and J segments used are TRBV19 and TRBJ1-2, with TRBD1 perhaps the D gene, on 5 matching bases. The germline V gene (reference sequence) supplies CDR1 LNHDA and CDR2 SQIVND. V is clipped by 2 bases and J by 2 bases, and the sequence between their germline boundaries is 9 bases long. There are 14 amino acids in the CDR3, from cysteine to phenylalanine inclusive. Of all the DNA, just the CDR3 is kept, 42 bases in frame from base 1.